The next 25 T cell receptor beta chains were all read from a single sample in a study of T cell repertoires in cytomegalovirus infection. Antigens of these TCRs are unknown. TCRdb reanalysed the reads using MiXCR and keeps one entry per CDR3 protein. The table records about 110,000 distinct CDR3 sequences, around 10% of them present only once. Sequenced input: PBMCs, sequenced either directly or after in vitro stimulation (not recorded which). The receptors originated from a human donor in good health (CMV status not recorded). Some clones in this sample may be carry-over from other donors' samples.

The chain carries TRBV2 and TRBJ2-1; D possibly uses TRBD1 or TRBD2 (5 bases each). CDR3 size: 12 residues. CDR1 is SNHLY and CDR2 is FYNNEI in the germline V gene. The V gene lost 7 bases and the J gene lost 10 bases, with 14 bases spanning the gap. The CDR3 loop is CASNSGTSEQFF. CDR3 nucleotides: TGTGCCAGCAATTCCGGGACGTCAGAGCAGTTCTTC.

This clonotype appeared many times. The chain recombines TRBV7-2 with TRBJ2-6, with D possibly matching TRBD2 (5 bases). This CDR3 region has 17 residues. Trimming shortened V by 2 bases and J by 1 base, and 12 bases separated the two germline ends. Germline-derived CDR1 and CDR2 are SGHTA and FQGNSA. The DNA of the CDR3 is TGTGCCAGCAGCTTAACGTTCACTAGGTCTGGGGCCAACGTCCTGACTTTC. Protein: CASSLTFTRSGANVLTF.

This clonotype was found a few times. The chain is built from TRBV30 and TRBJ2-3, with D hard to call. The CDR3 contains 12 residues. CDR1 is GTSNPN and CDR2 is SVGIG in the germline V gene (reference sequence). V lost 3 bases and J 6 bases, leaving 10 bases between the germline ends. CDR3 amino acids: CAWSVPVDTQYF. The CDR3 DNA is TGTGCCTGGAGCGTCCCCGTCGATACGCAGTATTTT.

This chain connects TRBV27 to TRBJ2-2, with 7 bases that match TRBD2. J was trimmed by 6 bases and V by 3 bases; bases with no gene match: 10. The CDR3 contains 16 residues. Germline CDR1 reads MNHEY; CDR2 reads SMNVEV (reference sequence). This CDR3 reads CASSFYGVAGAGELFF. The DNA for the CDR3 is TGTGCCAGCAGTTTTTACGGGGTGGCGGGAGCCGGGGAGCTGTTTTTT.

This clonotype was found a few times. The rearrangement joins TRBV7-2 to TRBJ2-2; no clear D. Trimming pared 6 bases from V and 1 base from J, leaving 15 bases between. Germline values: CDR1 SGHTA, CDR2 FQGNSA. The CDR3 is 16 residues long. Here the CDR3 reads CASRAGSTLNTGELFF. In DNA form, the CDR3 reads TGTGCCAGCAGGGCTGGTTCGACACTGAACACCGGGGAGCTGTTTTTT.

This clonotype has just a few counts. The genes are TRBV2 and TRBJ2-1; D uncertain. Germline V gene lookup returns CDR1 SNHLY and CDR2 FYNNEI. The CDR3 contains 16 residues. The V end was cut by 2 bases, the J end by 7 bases, with 18 bases between. The CDR3, as DNA: TGTGCCAGCAGTGAACGGAACATTCCTACGTGGAATGAGCAGTTCTTC. Translated, it gives CASSERNIPTWNEQFF.

This chain uses TRBV7-2 with TRBJ1-6; 7 bases map to TRBD1. The CDR3 runs to 18 residues. V dropped 5 bases and J dropped 0; count of bases not matched to a gene: 10. From germline, CDR1 is SGHTA and CDR2 FQGNSA. The CDR3 DNA follows: TGTGCCAGCAGCGCCCCACAGGGGCACAGCTCCTATAATTCACCCCTCCACTTT. Amino acid sequence: CASSAPQGHSSYNSPLHF. Full variable domain (missing parts from reference TRBV7-2 and TRBJ1-6): GAGVSQSPSNKVTEKGKDVELRCDPISGHTALYWYRQSLGQGLEFLIYFQGNSAPDKSGLPSDRFSAERTGGSVSTLTIQRTQQEDSAVYLCASSAPQGHSSYNSPLHFGNGTRLTVT.

At least ten counts were recorded for this clonotype. This chain uses TRBV6-1 with TRBJ2-1; 10 bases align to TRBD2. The V gene's germline CDR1 is MNHNS and CDR2 SASEGT. The CDR3 is 14 residues long. Trimming at V came to 1 base and at J to 10 bases, leaving 4 bases not matched to a gene. The CDR3 spells CASSEESGRAEQFF. CDR3 DNA: TGTGCCAGCAGTGAAGAAAGCGGGAGGGCCGAGCAGTTCTTC.

This clonotype was detected only a few times. The J gene is TRBJ2-2, the V gene TRBV5-4; 7 nucleotides align to TRBD1. The CDR3 is 17 residues long. In germline, CDR1 is SGHNT, CDR2 YYREEE (reference sequence). Trimming took 0 bases from V and 6 from J; bases not matched to a gene: 11. DNA for the CDR3: TGTGCCAGCAGCTTGGGACAGGGTATCGGATCCGCCGGGGAGCTGTTTTTT. This sequence encodes CASSLGQGIGSAGELFF.

The V call is TRBV10-3, the J call TRBJ1-1; possibly TRBD1 for D (5 bases). The CDR3 has 15 amino acids. V gave up 3 bases and J gave up 4 bases, with 15 bases separating them. Looked up from germline, CDR1 is ENHRY and CDR2 is SYGVKD. CDR3 sequence reads: CAISDRGAGGTEAFF. The CDR3 DNA reads TGTGCCATCAGTGATCGAGGGGCCGGTGGCACTGAAGCTTTCTTT.

In this sample, this clonotype turned up a few times. The CDR3 sequence is CASSLGGGNGRYGYTF. In DNA form, the CDR3 reads TGTGCCAGCAGTTTAGGGGGCGGGAATGGTAGATATGGCTACACCTTC. The gene calls are TRBV28 and TRBJ1-2, with a weak D call TRBD1 (6 bases). Germline CDR1 reads MDHEN; CDR2 reads SYDVKM. V lost 2 bases to trimming and J lost 5 bases, with 18 bases between them. The CDR3 is 16 amino acids.

This clonotype was seen ten or more times. The chain has TRBV4-1 and TRBJ1-2; 7 bases fit TRBD1. The V segment lost 3 bases and the J segment 6 bases; nucleotides outside the gene matches: 4. Per germline, CDR1 MGHRA and CDR2 YSYEKL. The CDR3 length is 13 residues. The CDR3 loop is CASSHLDRDGYTF. CDR3 nucleotide sequence: TGCGCCAGCAGCCACTTAGACAGGGATGGCTACACCTTC.

The rearrangement links TRBV7-9 to TRBJ2-2, with D possibly TRBD2 on 5 matching bases. V lost 5 bases to trimming and J lost 0 bases, with 7 bases between them. The CDR3 loop spans 14 amino acids. Germline V gene data show CDR1 as SEHNR and CDR2 as FQNEAQ (reference sequence). In DNA form, the CDR3 reads TGTGCCAGCAGCGGACTTTCGAACACCGGGGAGCTGTTTTTT. It is translated as CASSGLSNTGELFF.

This clonotype was seen repeatedly, ten times or more. This chain joins TRBV7-2 and TRBJ2-3, with 14 bases that match TRBD2. V lost 4 bases to trimming and J lost 8 bases; unmatched junction nucleotides: 5. Germline values: CDR1 SGHTA, CDR2 FQGNSA. CDR3 length equals 15 residues. CDR3 region: CASSSGLAGVSTQYF. The CDR3 DNA reads TGTGCCAGCAGCTCGGGACTAGCGGGAGTTAGTACGCAGTATTTT.

The V gene is TRBV24-1, the J gene TRBJ1-1; the D gene is possibly TRBD1 (6 bases). The CDR3 has 13 amino acids. CDR1 is KGHDR and CDR2 is SFDVKD in the germline V gene. V gave up 6 bases and J gave up 6 bases, with 13 bases separating them. Here the CDR3 reads CATSKGGLSEAFF. The CDR3 bases are TGTGCCACCAGTAAGGGGGGACTTTCTGAAGCTTTCTTT.

In this sample, this clonotype turned up a few times. V usage is TRBV7-2 and J usage is TRBJ1-5; D not certain. The CDR3 is made up of 16 amino acids. CDR1 is SGHTA and CDR2 is FQGNSA in the germline V gene. V was trimmed by 1 base and J by 5 bases, leaving 15 bases between them. CDR3 DNA sequence: TGTGCCAGCAGCTTAGAGGAGCGCGGACCCTATCAGCCCCAGCATTTT. This translates into CASSLEERGPYQPQHF.

This chain connects TRBV5-4 to TRBJ2-2, with 12 bases fitting TRBD2. Germline loops: CDR1 SGHNT, CDR2 YYREEE (reference sequence). V trimming: 1 base; J trimming: 4 bases; junction bases outside the gene matches: 8. The CDR3 runs to 18 residues. The CDR3 spells CASSLPSSGRGGTGELFF. As DNA, the CDR3 is TGTGCCAGCAGCTTGCCCTCTAGCGGGAGGGGTGGCACCGGGGAGCTGTTTTTT.

This clonotype was seen many times. V usage is TRBV7-2 and J usage is TRBJ2-1; D gene uncertain. This CDR3 comprises 12 residues. Trimming cost V 2 bases and J 7 bases, with 6 bases left between them. Germline loops: CDR1 SGHTA, CDR2 FQGNSA. The chain's CDR3 is CASSLMGNEQFF. CDR3 bases: TGTGCCAGCAGCTTAATGGGGAATGAGCAGTTCTTC.

The gene calls are TRBV6-2 or TRBV6-3 and TRBJ2-7; the D gene is possibly TRBD1 (6 bases). Germline V CDR1 and CDR2: MNHEY, SVGEGT. The V gene lost 2 bases and the J gene lost 6 bases, with 8 bases spanning the gap. This CDR3 is built from 12 residues. For the CDR3, the DNA is TGTGCCAGCAGTTACAGGGACACCGAGCAGTACGTC. Translating gives CASSYRDTEQYV.

This clonotype was seen at least ten times. The chain combines TRBV4-3 with TRBJ2-1, with 7 bases matching TRBD2. The trim removed 0 bases at V and 3 bases at J, leaving 5 bases unmatched. Looked up from germline, CDR1 is LGHNA and CDR2 is YSLEER. This CDR3 spans 16 amino acids. The CDR3 reads CASSQDSQRDYNEQFF. DNA for the CDR3: TGCGCCAGCAGCCAAGATAGTCAGCGGGACTACAATGAGCAGTTCTTC.

This clonotype was observed many times. The chain carries TRBV7-2 and TRBJ2-5, with a tentative D call TRBD1 (6 bases). Germline V gene data show CDR1 as SGHTA and CDR2 as FQGNSA. V gave up 2 bases and J gave up 5 bases, with 15 bases separating them. The CDR3 is 15 amino acids. The CDR3 nucleotides read TGTGCCAGCAGCTTATCGGCAGGGGTTGGCGAGACCCAGTACTTC. Amino acids: CASSLSAGVGETQYF.

J is TRBJ2-7 and V is TRBV12-3 or TRBV12-4, with TRBD1 matching 7 bases. The CDR3 contains 16 residues. After removal of 7 bases from V and 0 bases from J, the junction contained 12 bases not matched to a gene. Here the CDR3 reads CASTPGRDSSSYEQYF. The DNA of the CDR3 is TGTGCCAGCACCCCGGGCCGGGACAGTAGCTCCTACGAGCAGTACTTC.

This clonotype was counted many times. In nucleotides, the CDR3 is TGTGCCAGCAGTTTTCGGAGCCAAGGGGGCTACACCTTC. This gives the protein CASSFRSQGGYTF. The chain couples TRBV12-3 or TRBV12-4 to TRBJ1-2, with unresolved D. Trimming removed 3 bases from V and 8 bases from J, with 13 bases in between. CDR3 length: 13 amino acids.

There are many counts of this clonotype. The V gene is TRBV7-3, the J gene TRBJ2-5; 16 bases fit TRBD2. CDR3 length: 17 residues. Germline V gives CDR1 SGHTA, CDR2 FQGTGA. Trimming took 5 bases from V and 5 from J; bases not matched to a gene: 8. CDR3 DNA: TGTGCCAGCAGCCCTGGGACTAGCGGGAGGGCCAGGGAGACCCAGTACTTC. This encodes CASSPGTSGRARETQYF.

This clonotype was detected only a few times. The gene calls are TRBV5-1 and TRBJ2-1; 10 bases map to TRBD2. The CDR3 length is 18 residues. Looked up from germline, CDR1 is SGHRS and CDR2 is YFSETQ. V was clipped by 4 bases and J by 2 bases; unmatched bases: 12. This CDR3 reads CASSAGLATISPYNEQFF. The CDR3 DNA reads TGCGCCAGCAGCGCGGGACTAGCGACTATCTCCCCCTACAATGAGCAGTTCTTC.